These T cell receptor beta chains were read from a single sample in a study of T cells in Graves' hyperthyroidism and ophthalmopathy. TCRdb re-called the multiplex PCR reads with MiXCR, one entry per CDR3 protein. Of a few hundred thousand distinct CDR3 sequences in the sample, about 15% are singletons; the top ten hold about 21%. Sequenced: blood. These receptors were taken from a woman between 55 and 75 years old with Graves' ophthalmopathy. Both conserved end residues are part of each CDR3. A D gene is named only where the DNA matches it firmly. For some rows the clone size is stated as once, few or many, or as a class when expanded; others skip it.

V,J,D,size,CDR3,DNA
TRBV20-1,TRBJ2-1,.,many,CSARGIERVYNEQFF,TGCAGTGCTAGAGGGATAGAGCGGGTGTACAATGAGCAGTTCTTC
TRBV7-3,TRBJ2-1,TRBD2,.,CASSRLGGLSGRPNEQFF,TGTGCCAGCAGCCGTCTTGGGGGTCTGAGCGGGAGGCCCAATGAGCAGTTCTTC
TRBV27,TRBJ2-7,.,.,CASSFRRSSYERYF,TGTGCCAGCAGTTTTCGGAGGAGCTCCTACGAGCGGTACTTC
TRBV12-3/TRBV12-4,TRBJ2-2,.,few,CASRSRDGYTGELFF,TGTGCCAGCAGATCCCGGGACGGGTACACCGGGGAGCTGTTTTTT
TRBV12-3/TRBV12-4,TRBJ2-3,TRBD2,few,CASSLTPLADARYF,TGTGCCAGCAGTTTAACCCCCCTAGCGGACGCTCGGTATTTT
TRBV6-6,TRBJ2-2,.,many,CASSYSGTGELFF,TGTGCCAGCAGTTACAGTGGCACCGGGGAGCTGTTTTTT
TRBV12-3/TRBV12-4,TRBJ1-1,.,many,CASSFWFSGNTEAFF,TGTGCCAGCAGTTTTTGGTTCTCAGGGAACACTGAAGCTTTCTTT
TRBV5-5,TRBJ2-1,.,many,CASSLSGVPYNEQFF,TGTGCCAGCAGCTTAAGTGGGGTTCCCTACAATGAGCAGTTCTTC
TRBV11-2,TRBJ1-4,.,many,CASSLTGTFYNEKLFF,TGTGCCAGCAGCCTCACCGGGACCTTTTATAATGAAAAACTGTTTTTT
TRBV27,TRBJ2-1,.,few,CASSSFNGQPNEQFF,TGTGCCAGCAGTTCTTTCAATGGACAGCCCAATGAGCAGTTCTTC
TRBV3-1,TRBJ2-5,TRBD1,many,CASSQDLYGTGRIETQYF,TGTGCCAGCAGCCAAGACCTTTACGGGACAGGGAGAATAGAGACCCAGTACTTC
TRBV6-5,TRBJ1-2,.,few,CASSYRQGHGYTF,TGTGCCAGCAGTTACAGGCAGGGTCATGGCTACACCTTC
TRBV19,TRBJ2-1,TRBD1,.,CASSPLGTGGQNNEQFF,TGTGCCAGTAGTCCGTTGGGGACAGGGGGCCAAAACAATGAGCAGTTCTTC